This T cell receptor beta chain appears in the sequencing data of a study of blood T cell repertoires in COVID-19. On the study more broadly: The analysed material was cDNA or gDNA that came from T cells, B-cell-depleted T cells, or PBMCs.

In the original workflow: Reference gene primer amplification yielded estimated nucleated cell counts. Here immunoSEQ multiplex PCR was the method, and the copy in TCRdb shows in-frame clones only, minus some. Clone size and V and J calls were adopted from that table, with D and trimming inferred from the DNA. The sample lists 12,000 to 15,000 clones, 80% to 90% occurring once. Deletions cut 6 bases from V and 1 base from J, with 12 bases between. CDR3 size: 14 residues. Germline lookup yields CDR1 MNHEY and CDR2 SVGEGT. Material for sequencing was peripheral blood. The origin of this receptor is a human donor in a cohort sampled during active COVID-19. The chain combines TRBV6-2 or TRBV6-3 with TRBJ1-1; D gene uncertain. The CDR3 DNA reads TGTGCCAGCAGCCGACATAACCCGAACACTGAAGCTTTCTTT. Amino acids: CASSRHNPNTEAFF.